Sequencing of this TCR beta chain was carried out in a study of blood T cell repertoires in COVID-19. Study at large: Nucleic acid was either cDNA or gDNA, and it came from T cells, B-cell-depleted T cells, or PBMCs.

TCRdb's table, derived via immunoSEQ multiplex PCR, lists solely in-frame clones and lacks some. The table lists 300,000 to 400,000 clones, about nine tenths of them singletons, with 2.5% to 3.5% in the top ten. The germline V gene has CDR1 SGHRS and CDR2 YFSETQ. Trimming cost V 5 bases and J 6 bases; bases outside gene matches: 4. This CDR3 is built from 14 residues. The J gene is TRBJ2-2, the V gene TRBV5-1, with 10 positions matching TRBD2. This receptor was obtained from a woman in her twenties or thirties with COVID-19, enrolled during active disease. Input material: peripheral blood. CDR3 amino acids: CASSDGTSAGELFF. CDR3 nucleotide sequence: TGCGCCAGCAGTGACGGGACTAGCGCCGGGGAGCTGTTTTTT. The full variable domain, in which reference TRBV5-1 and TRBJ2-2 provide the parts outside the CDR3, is KAGVTQTPRYLIKTRGQQVTLSCSPISGHRSVSWYQQTPGQGLQFLFEYFSETQRNKGNFPGRFSGRQFSNSRSEMNVSTLELGDSALYLCASSDGTSAGELFFGEGSRLTVL.